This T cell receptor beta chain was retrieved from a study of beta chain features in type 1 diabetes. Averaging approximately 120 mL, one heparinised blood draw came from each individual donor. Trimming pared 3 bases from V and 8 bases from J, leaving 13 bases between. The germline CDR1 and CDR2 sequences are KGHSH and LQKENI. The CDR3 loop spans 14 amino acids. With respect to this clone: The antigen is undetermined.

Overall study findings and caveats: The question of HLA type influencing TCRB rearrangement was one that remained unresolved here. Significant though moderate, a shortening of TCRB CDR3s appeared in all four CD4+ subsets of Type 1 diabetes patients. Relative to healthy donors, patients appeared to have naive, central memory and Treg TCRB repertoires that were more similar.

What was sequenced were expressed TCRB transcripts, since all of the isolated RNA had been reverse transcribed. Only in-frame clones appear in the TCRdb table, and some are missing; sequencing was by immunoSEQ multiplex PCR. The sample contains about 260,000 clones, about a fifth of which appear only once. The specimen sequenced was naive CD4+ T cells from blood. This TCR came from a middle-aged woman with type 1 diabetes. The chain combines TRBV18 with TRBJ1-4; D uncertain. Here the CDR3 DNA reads TGTGCCAGCTCACCGCGGGCCGACATGGAAAAACTGTTTTTT. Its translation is CASSPRADMEKLFF.